What follows are 10 T cell receptor beta chains derived from one specimen sequenced in a study of blood T cell repertoires in COVID-19. Clones were sequenced by immunoSEQ multiplex PCR, and TCRdb holds only the in-frame ones, with some missing. This table has 150,000 to 170,000 clones, about 73% appearing once. Sequencing was performed on peripheral blood. These receptors were obtained from a man aged 80 or over with acute or convalescent COVID-19.

This clone was picked up a small number of times. The chain carries TRBV12-3 or TRBV12-4 and TRBJ1-1; D gene uncertain. The CDR3 contains 13 residues. V was trimmed by 2 bases and J by 4 bases, leaving 8 bases between them. The CDR3 region is CASSLRETTEAFF. The CDR3 region has the DNA TGTGCCAGCAGTTTAAGGGAGACCACTGAAGCTTTCTTT.

This chain joins TRBV4-1 and TRBJ2-7, with 7 nucleotides matching TRBD2. The V and J ends lost 2 bases and 6 bases, in that order; junction bases with no gene match: 7. The CDR3 is 14 residues long. The V gene's germline CDR1 is MGHRA and CDR2 YSYEKL. The CDR3 sequence is CASSQPRGGLEQYF. The CDR3, as DNA: TGCGCCAGCAGCCAACCGCGGGGAGGGCTCGAGCAGTACTTC.

The chain combines TRBV5-5 with TRBJ1-1, with 9 bases matching TRBD1. J gave up 4 bases and V 4 bases, and 14 bases lay outside the gene matches. CDR1 and CDR2 from the germline V gene are SGHKS and YYEKEE (reference sequence). The CDR3 covers 17 residues. CDR3 protein: CASSHGTGRGVSTEAFF. Written as DNA, the CDR3 is TGTGCCAGCAGCCACGGGACAGGGAGGGGAGTGAGCACTGAAGCTTTCTTT.

This chain uses TRBV20-1 with TRBJ1-2; D might be TRBD1 (5 bases). V was trimmed by 3 bases and J by 0 bases, leaving 11 bases between them. Germline values: CDR1 DFQATT, CDR2 SNEGSKA (reference sequence). There are 14 residues in the CDR3. The CDR3 reads CSASPTAANYGYTF. DNA for the CDR3: TGCAGTGCTAGTCCGACAGCAGCTAACTATGGCTACACCTTC.

The V call is TRBV7-9, the J call TRBJ2-7, with TRBD1 matching 7 bases. The V segment lost 1 base and the J segment 0 bases; nucleotides outside the gene matches: 6. The CDR3 covers 16 residues. Germline CDR1 and CDR2: SEHNR and FQNEAQ (reference sequence). The CDR3 nucleotides read TGTGCCAGCAGCTTAGGTGGGACAGCTGGCTCCTACGAGCAGTACGTC. Its protein product is CASSLGGTAGSYEQYV.

The CDR3 nucleotides are TGCGCCAGCAGTCAATCCTGTGCTTGGGACAGCTCTAGCACAGATACGCAGTATTTT. The encoded protein is CASSQSCAWDSSSTDTQYF. The chain combines TRBV23-1 with TRBJ2-3, with TRBD1 matching over 7 bases. TRBV23-1 is given ORF status, its function remaining uncertain. J was trimmed by 0 bases and V by 0 bases; bases with no gene match: 12. The CDR3 runs to 19 residues.

This clone was detected a few times. The V gene is TRBV3-1 (or the pseudogene TRBV3-2), the J gene TRBJ1-3; D is unresolved. Germline V gives CDR1 LGHDT, CDR2 YNNKEL (reference sequence). V was clipped by 5 bases and J by 1 base, with 9 bases between them. This CDR3 is 14 amino acids long. The CDR3 region has the DNA TGTGCCAGCAGCGATACACCATCTGGAAACACCATATATTTT. Amino acid sequence: CASSDTPSGNTIYF.

The rearrangement links TRBV5-1 to TRBJ1-3; tentative D call: TRBD1 (5 bases). CDR1 is SGHRS and CDR2 is YFSETQ in the germline V gene. The length of the CDR3 is 17 residues. V was clipped by 4 bases and J by 0 bases, with 17 bases between them. CDR3 residues: CASSNPLAGGSGNTIYF. In nucleotides, the CDR3 is TGCGCCAGCAGCAACCCCCTAGCCGGGGGCTCTGGAAACACCATATATTTT. Looking up the rest from reference TRBV5-1 and TRBJ1-3 gives the full variable domain: KAGVTQTPRYLIKTRGQQVTLSCSPISGHRSVSWYQQTPGQGLQFLFEYFSETQRNKGNFPGRFSGRQFSNSRSEMNVSTLELGDSALYLCASSNPLAGGSGNTIYFGEGSWLTVV.

For the CDR3, the DNA is TGTGCCAGCAGCCCCCCGGACAGGGCGCTATCCTACGAGCAGTACTTC. Its protein product is CASSPPDRALSYEQYF. The rearrangement joins TRBV11-3 to TRBJ2-7; 8 positions match TRBD1. V shed 5 bases, J shed 1 base, and the junction held 10 bases outside the gene matches. The CDR3 length is 16 residues. Germline CDR1 reads SGHNT; CDR2 reads YENEEA. Variable domain in full (rest from reference TRBV11-3 and TRBJ2-7): EAGVVQSPRYKIIEKKQPVAFWCNPISGHNTLYWYLQNLGQGPELLIRYENEEAVDDSQLPKDRFSAERLKGVDSTLKIQPAELGDSAVYLCASSPPDRALSYEQYFGPGTRLTVT.

This clone was counted once. The CDR3 bases are TGCAGCGTTGCGGCTAGCGGGGGGCTTGAGCAGTTCTTC. It yields the protein CSVAASGGLEQFF. The V and J genes are TRBV29-1 and TRBJ2-1; 11 nucleotides agree with TRBD2. The V gene end was trimmed by 4 bases and the J gene end by 9 bases; junction bases not matched to a gene: 5. The CDR3 runs 13 residues. Germline V gives CDR1 SQVTM, CDR2 ANQGSEA.